This paragraph covers one T cell receptor (beta chain) sequence. Its specificity is not known. A much more abundant neighbour one base away suggests this may be a read error. The CDR3 ends on some other residue instead of the conserved phenylalanine or tryptophan, so this is likely a read error. CDR1 is SGHTA, CDR2 FQGNSA, per germline. V trimming: 5 bases; J trimming: 5 bases; junction bases outside the gene matches: 2. The CDR3 runs 14 residues. In TCRdb, the reads were re-called with MiXCR into one record per CDR3 protein. The sample has around 430,000 distinct CDR3 sequences; approximately 46% are singletons. The source of the sample is a study of T cell repertoires in cytomegalovirus infection. Study summary: Selected CMV epitopes included recently identified HLA-C-restricted ones as well as well-studied HLA-B-restricted ones. General study results and limits: CMV-specific HLA-C-restricted TCR beta clonotypes dominated the ex vivo response.

The chain combines TRBV7-2 with TRBJ2-5; 13 nucleotides align to TRBD2. The specimen was cultured PBMCs, collected from culture after CMV antigen stimulation. The TCR originated in a human donor in good health (CMV status not recorded). Some clones in this sample may be carry-over from other donors' samples. CDR3 sequence (DNA): TGTGCCAGCAGCCCGGGACTAGCGGGGGAGACCCAGTACTTA. Translation: CASSPGLAGETQYL.